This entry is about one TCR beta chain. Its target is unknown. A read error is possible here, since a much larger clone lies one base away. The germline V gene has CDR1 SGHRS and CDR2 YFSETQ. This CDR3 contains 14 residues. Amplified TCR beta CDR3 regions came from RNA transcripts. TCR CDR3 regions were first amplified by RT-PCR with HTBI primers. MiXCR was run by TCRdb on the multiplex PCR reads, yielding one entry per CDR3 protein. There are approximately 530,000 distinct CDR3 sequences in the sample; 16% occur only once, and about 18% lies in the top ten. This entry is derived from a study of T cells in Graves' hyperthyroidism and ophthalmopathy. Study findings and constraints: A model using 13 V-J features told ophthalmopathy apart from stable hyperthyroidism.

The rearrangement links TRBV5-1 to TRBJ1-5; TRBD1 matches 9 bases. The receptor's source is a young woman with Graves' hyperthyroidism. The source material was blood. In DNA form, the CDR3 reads TGCGCCAGCAGCCCGGGACAGGGCCAGCAGCCCCTGCATTTT. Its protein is CASSPGQGQQPLHF.